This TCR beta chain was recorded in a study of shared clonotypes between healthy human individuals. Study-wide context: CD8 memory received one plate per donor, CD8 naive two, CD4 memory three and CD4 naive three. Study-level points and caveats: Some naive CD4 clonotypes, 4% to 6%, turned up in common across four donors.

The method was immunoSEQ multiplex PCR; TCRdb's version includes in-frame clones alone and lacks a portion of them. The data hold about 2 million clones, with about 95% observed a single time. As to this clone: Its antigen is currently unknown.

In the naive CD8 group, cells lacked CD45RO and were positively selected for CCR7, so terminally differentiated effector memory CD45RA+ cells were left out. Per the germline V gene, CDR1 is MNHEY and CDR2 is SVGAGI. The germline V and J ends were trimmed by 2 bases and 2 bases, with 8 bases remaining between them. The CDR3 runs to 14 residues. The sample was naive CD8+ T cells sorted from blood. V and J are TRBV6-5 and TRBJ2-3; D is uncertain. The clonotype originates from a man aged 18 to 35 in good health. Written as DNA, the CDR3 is TGTGCCAGCAGTTACGGACGGCACACAGATACGCAGTATTTT. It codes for CASSYGRHTDTQYF.